This record concerns one T cell receptor (beta chain) sequence. Its antigen is undetermined. In the PCR, 60 Vbeta and 13 Jbeta primers were used. This table comes from immunoSEQ multiplex PCR, and its TCRdb copy is limited to in-frame clones, with some not included. Of around 220,000 clones listed, about 75% are singletons. The record originates from a study of cytomegalovirus exposure and HLA in healthy donors. Study outcomes and limitations: Later on, analysis showed that most CMV-associated TCR beta chains appeared to be HLA-restricted. Sequencing likely caused a cluster of highly shared sequence variants. By HLA locus, TCR association rates varied in a later analysis, with DRB1 showing the most and HLA-C the fewest.

This CDR3 comprises 11 residues. The V and J ends lost 2 bases and 5 bases respectively, with 3 bases between them. CDR1 is SGHDT, CDR2 YYEEEE, per germline. This chain uses TRBV5-6 with TRBJ2-3; D is unresolved. Sequenced sample: PBMCs. The TCR comes from a woman aged 25-40 years in good health and CMV-seronegative. The CDR3: CASSFRDTQYF. In DNA, the CDR3 is TGTGCCAGCAGCTTCAGAGATACGCAGTATTTT.